This entry features one T cell receptor (beta chain) sequence. The antigen is unknown. The sample contains more than one DNA sequence encoding this CDR3. CD45RO-negative, CCR7-selected cells formed the naive CD8 fraction, which excluded terminally differentiated effector memory CD45RA+ cells. Every one of the donors was a Caucasian adult that lived in Nashville, Tennessee. This sample is drawn from a study of shared clonotypes between healthy human individuals. Assay used: immunoSEQ multiplex PCR; TCRdb lists only in-frame clones, some missing. The sample records about 2.1 million clones, just under 95% being singletons. The germline V gene has CDR1 MDHEN and CDR2 SYDVKM. This CDR3 region has 15 residues. J was trimmed by 1 base and V by 5 bases; bases with no gene match: 3. Study results and limitations: As a rule, naive subsets had a larger estimated richness than memory subsets. Clonotypes that were shared across four donors made up 4% to 6% of naive CD4 clonotypes.

V is TRBV28 and J is TRBJ2-3, with TRBD2 identical over 10 bases. The sample was naive CD8+ T cells from PBMCs. The receptor was isolated from a man younger than 35 in good health. Some clones in this sample may be carry-over from other donors' samples. Here the CDR3 DNA reads TGTGCCAGCAGTCCAGGGACTAGCGGCACAGATACGCAGTATTTT. Protein sequence: CASSPGTSGTDTQYF.